This T cell receptor (beta chain) was captured by sequencing in a study of CD8 T cells in ankylosing spondylitis. Findings and caveats of the study: Researchers report that disease-linked clones proved CD8+ and relatively rare in peripheral blood. Disease-linked clones were reportedly significantly enriched in matched ankylosing spondylitis synovial fluid. Seemingly characteristic of ankylosing spondylitis blood was a TCR beta motif consisting of about 8 highly homologous variants.

Making the TCR beta libraries involved quantitative 5'-RACE with molecular barcodes. TCRdb reprocessed the 5' RACE reads with MiXCR, giving one entry per CDR3 protein. The sample includes some 200,000 distinct CDR3 sequences, approximately 7.3% of them seen just once. The V segment lost 0 bases and the J segment 3 bases; nucleotides outside the gene matches: 11. The CDR3 has 17 amino acids. In germline, CDR1 is DFQATT, CDR2 SNEGSKA (reference sequence). The sample holds many counts of this clonotype. Its antigen is currently unknown. Sequencing used blood, either unsorted or a sorted T cell fraction (not recorded which). J is TRBJ2-5 and V is TRBV20-1; the match to TRBD2 covers 9 bases. The clonotype was recovered from a male donor with ankylosing spondylitis. CDR3 protein: CSAREAWVLAGEETQYF. The CDR3 region has the DNA TGCAGTGCTAGAGAAGCCTGGGTGTTAGCGGGAGAAGAGACCCAGTACTTC.